Included here is one TCR beta chain sequence, with context. Its antigen remains undetermined. One base away there is no much larger clone; base qualities are not given. From each donor, a single peripheral blood sample of about 110 mL on average was drawn into heparinised tubes. Naive, central memory, regulatory and stem cell-like memory CD4+ T cells were sorted on a BD FACSAria II using a panel including CD45RO, CCR7, CD25, CD127, CD95 and CD27. A purity above 95% was achieved for all sorted populations. Right away, PBMCs were isolated by Lymphoprep density gradient centrifugation and were stained directly, with no culture step. So that batch effects would be minimized, each experiment stained and sorted samples in pairs, pairing one healthy donor with one patient. The data originate from a study of beta chain features in type 1 diabetes (dated by TCRdb to 2016 to 2019). Concerning the study at large: Mean age, gender distribution, total cell number and subset yield did not differ between patients and healthy donors. A total of about 99,000,000 sorted cells were examined across all samples, and RNA yield correlated strongly with the number of cells per subset. In the study, recently diagnosed type 1 diabetes patients and matched healthy donors were compared on the TCRB repertoires of their sorted circulating CD4+ T cell subsets. Naive and central memory subsets were obtained from all 28 donors, but regulatory and stem cell-like memory subsets were isolated from only 8 patients and 8 healthy donors. Study-wide conclusions, independent of this receptor: The naive, central memory and regulatory TCRB repertoires appeared to resemble one another more closely among patients than among healthy donors. Type 1 diabetes patients showed a moderate but significant shortening of TCRB CDR3 length in all four CD4+ subsets. Because cDNA rather than genomic DNA was sequenced, highly expressing activated cells could have been over-represented, although no difference in activation and CD3 levels was found between groups. Patients with type 1 diabetes made fewer insertions and deleted more nucleotides at VDJ recombination sites, implying thymic rearrangement abnormalities. Because small numbers of individuals were included in the HLA sub-analyses, any influence of HLA type on TCRB rearrangement was left unresolved. PCR may preferentially amplify shorter templates, but because patient and control samples were amplified and corrected together, any resulting skew would affect both groups equally.

The High Capacity cDNA Reverse Transcription Kit was used to reverse transcribe all of the isolated RNA, meaning that expressed TCRB transcripts were what got sequenced. Naive, central memory and regulatory T cell samples underwent deep immunoSEQ sequencing, averaging about 3.57 million total reads per sample. Sorted cells were lysed in RLT buffer and RNA was extracted with DNase-treated RNeasy Micro or Mini kits, depending on cell number. To prevent cross-contamination, each cell subset was processed individually, whereas patient and healthy donor samples were processed jointly. Using the immunoSEQ multiplex PCR, TCRB sequences were amplified from cDNA into 87-bp fragments spanning the CDR3 region. Amplicons were sequenced on the Illumina HiSeq platform. In the original analysis: Synthetic template baselines were used to correct PCR bias computationally, reads within Hamming distance 2 were collapsed together, and singletons that could not be merged were discarded. Reads were aligned against IMGT so that V, D and J genes, CDR3 length and insertions or deletions at six rearrangement sites could be assigned. Clonotype counts were normalized to sorted cell number within each subset before computing true diversity and Gini coefficients with the tcR R package. The overlap coefficient, calculated on TCRB nucleotide sequences, was used to measure repertoire sharing. TCRdb obtained this table from immuneACCESS and retained in-frame rearrangements with V and J assigned. These tables miss some clones; where compared with another copy, unresolved V genes account for less than half of the shortfall, and the remainder is unexplained. V, J and clone size were drawn from that table, and D and trimming were deduced from the DNA. The sample data list 60,000 to 75,000 clones, and almost 50% of these were observed just once. In total, the top ten clones hold 0.7% of the sample.

There are 12 amino acids in the CDR3, from cysteine to phenylalanine inclusive. Only CDR3 DNA remains: 36 bases, in frame from the first base. The V and J ends are trimmed by 4 bases and 7 bases, leaving 9 bases between them. From a lookup of the germline V gene, CDR1 and CDR2 are SGHRS and YFSETQ. In this chain, TRBV5-1 is recombined with TRBJ2-4, with TRBD2 as a weak D call on 5 bases. The sequence derives from a man under 40 with type 1 diabetes. Sample: central memory CD4+ T cells from blood. The base sequence is TGCGCCAGCAGCCTTGAGGGTAACATTCAGTACTTC. It specifies CASSLEGNIQYF.